The sample holds one count of the clone carrying this TCR beta chain. V lost 1 base and J lost 5, with 4 bases in between. Germline V gene data show CDR1 as LGHDT and CDR2 as YNNKEL (reference sequence). CDR3 size: 12 residues. This sample stems from a study of blood T cell repertoires in COVID-19. Looking at the study overall: Sources were T cells, B-cell-depleted T cells, or PBMCs; the material itself was cDNA or gDNA.

TCRdb keeps only in-frame clones here, not all; method: immunoSEQ multiplex PCR. This table holds some 140,000 clones, about four fifths found once. This TCR came from a man in his forties with acute COVID-19. The chain has TRBV3-1 (or the pseudogene TRBV3-2) and TRBJ2-3; D is unclear. The specimen was PBMCs or T cells enriched from blood (not recorded which). CDR3 amino acids: CASSQVKDTQYF. In nucleotides, the CDR3 is TGTGCCAGCAGCCAAGTTAAAGATACGCAGTATTTT.